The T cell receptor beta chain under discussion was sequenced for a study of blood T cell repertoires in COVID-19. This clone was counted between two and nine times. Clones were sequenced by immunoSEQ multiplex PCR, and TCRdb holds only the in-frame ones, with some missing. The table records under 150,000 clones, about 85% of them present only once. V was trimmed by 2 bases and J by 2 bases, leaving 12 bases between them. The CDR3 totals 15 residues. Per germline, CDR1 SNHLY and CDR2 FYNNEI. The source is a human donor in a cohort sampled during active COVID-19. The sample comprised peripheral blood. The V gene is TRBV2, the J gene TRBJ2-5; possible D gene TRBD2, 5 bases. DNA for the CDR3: TGTGCCAGCAGTGAAAGGGCTAGCAGTCAAGAGACCCAGTACTTC. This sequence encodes CASSERASSQETQYF.